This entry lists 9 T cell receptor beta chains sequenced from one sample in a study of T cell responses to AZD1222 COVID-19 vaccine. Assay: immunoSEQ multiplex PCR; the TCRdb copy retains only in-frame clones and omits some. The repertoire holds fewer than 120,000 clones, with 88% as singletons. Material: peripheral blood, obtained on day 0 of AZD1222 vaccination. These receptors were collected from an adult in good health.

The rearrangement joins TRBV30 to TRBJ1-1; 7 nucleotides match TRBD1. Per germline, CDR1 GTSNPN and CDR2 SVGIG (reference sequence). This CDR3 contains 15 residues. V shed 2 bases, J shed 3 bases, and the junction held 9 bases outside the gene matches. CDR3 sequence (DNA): TGTGCCTGGAGTCCGCCGGGACAGCTTTACACTGAAGCTTTCTTT. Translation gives CAWSPPGQLYTEAFF.

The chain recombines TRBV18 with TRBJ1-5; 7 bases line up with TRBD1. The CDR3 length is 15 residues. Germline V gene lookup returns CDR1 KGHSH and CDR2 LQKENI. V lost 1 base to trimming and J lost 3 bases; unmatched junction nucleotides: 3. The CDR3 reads CASSPQGQVNQPQHF. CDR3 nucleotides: TGTGCCAGCTCACCACAAGGACAGGTCAATCAGCCCCAGCATTTT. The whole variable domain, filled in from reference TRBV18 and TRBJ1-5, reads NAGVMQNPRHLVRRRGQEARLRCSPMKGHSHVYWYRQLPEEGLKFMVYLQKENIIDESGMPKERFSAEFPKEGPSILRIQQVVRGDSAAYFCASSPQGQVNQPQHFGDGTRLSIL.

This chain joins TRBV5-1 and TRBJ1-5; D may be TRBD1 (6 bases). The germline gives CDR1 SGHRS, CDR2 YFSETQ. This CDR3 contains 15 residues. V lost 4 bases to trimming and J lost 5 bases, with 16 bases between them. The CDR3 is CASSPDGQTYQPQHF. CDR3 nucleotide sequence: TGCGCCAGCAGCCCGGATGGACAGACTTATCAGCCCCAGCATTTT.

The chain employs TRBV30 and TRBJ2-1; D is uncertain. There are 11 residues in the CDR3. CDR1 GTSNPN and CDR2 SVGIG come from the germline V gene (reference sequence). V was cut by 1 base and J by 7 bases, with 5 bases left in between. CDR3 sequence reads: CAWSAGNEQFF. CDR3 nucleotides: TGTGCCTGGAGTGCGGGTAATGAGCAGTTCTTC.

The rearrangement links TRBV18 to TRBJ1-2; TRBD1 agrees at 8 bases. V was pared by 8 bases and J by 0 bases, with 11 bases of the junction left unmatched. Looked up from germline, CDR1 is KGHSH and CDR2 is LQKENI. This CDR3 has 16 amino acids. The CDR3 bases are TGTGCCAGCGACCAGACAGGGGCGACTCCTAACTATGGCTACACCTTC. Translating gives CASDQTGATPNYGYTF.

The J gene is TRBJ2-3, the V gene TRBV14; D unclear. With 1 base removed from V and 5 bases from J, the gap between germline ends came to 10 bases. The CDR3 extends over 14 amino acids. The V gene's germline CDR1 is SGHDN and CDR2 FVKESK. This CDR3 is CASSQGPPGDTQYF. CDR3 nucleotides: TGTGCCAGCAGCCAAGGTCCCCCGGGAGATACGCAGTATTTT. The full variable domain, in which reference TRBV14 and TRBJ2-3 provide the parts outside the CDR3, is EAGVTQFPSHSVIEKGQTVTLRCDPISGHDNLYWYRRVMGKEIKFLLHFVKESKQDESGMPNNRFLAERTGGTYSTLKVQPAELEDSGVYFCASSQGPPGDTQYFGPGTRLTVL.

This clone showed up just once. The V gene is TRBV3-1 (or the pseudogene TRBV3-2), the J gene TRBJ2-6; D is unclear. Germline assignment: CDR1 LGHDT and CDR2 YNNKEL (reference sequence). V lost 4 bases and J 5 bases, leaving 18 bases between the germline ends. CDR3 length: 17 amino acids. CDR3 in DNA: TGTGCCAGCAGCCGCGTCCCAGTGGCCCAATGGGCCAACGTCCTGACTTTC. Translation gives CASSRVPVAQWANVLTF.

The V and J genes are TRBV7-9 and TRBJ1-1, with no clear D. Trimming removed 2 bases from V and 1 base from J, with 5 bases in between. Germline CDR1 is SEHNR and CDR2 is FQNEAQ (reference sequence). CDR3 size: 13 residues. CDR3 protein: CASSLMGNTEAFF. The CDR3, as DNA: TGTGCCAGCAGCTTAATGGGGAACACTGAAGCTTTCTTT.

The CDR3 spells CASSLDGTQTEKLFF. The DNA for the CDR3 is TGCGCCAGCAGCTTGGATGGGACCCAAACTGAAAAACTGTTTTTT. The rearrangement links TRBV5-1 to TRBJ1-4, with D possibly matching TRBD1 (5 bases). The germline V gene encodes CDR1 SGHRS and CDR2 YFSETQ. This CDR3 region has 15 residues. V was clipped by 0 bases and J by 7 bases, with 13 bases between them.